This entry lists 8 T cell receptor beta chains sequenced from one sample in a study of T cell responses to AZD1222 COVID-19 vaccine. TCRdb's copy holds only in-frame clones and misses some; the assay was immunoSEQ multiplex PCR. The table lists roughly 100,000 clones, around nine tenths of them singletons. The source was peripheral blood, collected on day 0 of AZD1222 vaccination. The source of these receptors is an adult in good health.

The V call is TRBV2, the J call TRBJ1-5; D is possibly TRBD1 (6 bases). The CDR3 runs to 16 residues. Germline lookup yields CDR1 SNHLY and CDR2 FYNNEI. V was cut by 5 bases and J by 2 bases, with 16 bases left in between. For the CDR3, the DNA is TGTGCCAGCAGTCCCCTGGGCCACAGGGGCAATCAGCCCCAGCATTTT. Translating gives CASSPLGHRGNQPQHF.

The rearrangement uses TRBV10-3 and TRBJ1-1, with D possibly TRBD1 on 5 matching bases. The CDR3 covers 14 residues. V lost 2 bases and J lost 0, with 7 bases in between. CDR1 ENHRY and CDR2 SYGVKD come from the germline V gene. CDR3 residues: CAISEDSLNTEAFF. The CDR3 nucleotides read TGTGCCATCAGTGAGGACAGCTTGAACACTGAAGCTTTCTTT.

Written as DNA, the CDR3 is TGTGCCAGCAGCCTGAGTCCAGAGCAGTTCTTC. This sequence encodes CASSLSPEQFF. J is TRBJ2-1 and V is TRBV7-9; D gene unclear. The CDR3 runs 11 residues. In germline, CDR1 is SEHNR, CDR2 FQNEAQ (reference sequence). V lost 5 bases to trimming and J lost 10 bases, with 9 bases between them. The full variable domain, with the rest looked up from reference TRBV7-9 and TRBJ2-1, is DTGVSQNPRHKITKRGQNVTFRCDPISEHNRLYWYRQTLGQGPEFLTYFQNEAQLEKSRLLSDRFSAERPKGSFSTLEIQRTEQGDSAMYLCASSLSPEQFFGPGTRLTVL.

This chain uses TRBV10-1 with TRBJ2-7; D uncertain. This CDR3 contains 13 residues. Trimming stripped 0 bases from V and 5 bases from J, with 8 bases between. The germline CDR1 and CDR2 sequences are WNHNN and SYGVQD (reference sequence). CDR3 loop: CASSESTSHEQYF. In nucleotides, the CDR3 is TGCGCCAGCAGTGAGTCGACCAGCCACGAGCAGTACTTC.

The V gene is TRBV5-1, the J gene TRBJ2-3; a weak D match, TRBD2 (5 bases). The germline gives CDR1 SGHRS, CDR2 YFSETQ. The CDR3 runs 14 residues. Between the trimmed V and J ends, which lost 4 bases and 1 base, there was a span of 10 bases. CDR3: CASSQSGGTDTQYF. The CDR3 DNA reads TGCGCCAGCAGCCAAAGCGGAGGCACAGATACGCAGTATTTT.

The V call is TRBV6-2 or TRBV6-3, the J call TRBJ2-1; 8 nucleotides agree with TRBD2. CDR1 and CDR2 from the germline V gene are MNHEY and SVGEGT. Germline trimming cut 2 bases from V and 3 bases from J; bases unmatched to any gene: 3. The CDR3 loop spans 15 amino acids. CDR3 nucleotides: TGTGCCAGCAGTTACGAACTAGCGGTCTACAATGAGCAGTTCTTC. Its translation is CASSYELAVYNEQFF.

The chain uses TRBV7-6 and TRBJ2-1; 12 positions agree with TRBD2. The junction had 11 bases not matched to a gene; V was cut back by 5 bases and J by 9 bases. The CDR3 runs 16 residues. CDR1 and CDR2 (germline): SGHVS, FNYEAQ. CDR3 amino acids: CASSDPTSGSGGEQFF. The CDR3 nucleotides read TGTGCCAGCAGCGACCCGACTAGCGGGAGTGGCGGTGAGCAGTTCTTC.

This rearrangement joins TRBV4-1 to TRBJ1-6, with D possibly matching TRBD1 (5 bases). Germline values: CDR1 MGHRA, CDR2 YSYEKL. CDR3 length: 16 amino acids. V was pared by 0 bases and J by 6 bases, with 12 bases between. The DNA of the CDR3 is TGCGCCAGCAGCCAAGATACAGGATTTAGTAATTCACCCCTCCACTTT. Its translation: CASSQDTGFSNSPLHF.